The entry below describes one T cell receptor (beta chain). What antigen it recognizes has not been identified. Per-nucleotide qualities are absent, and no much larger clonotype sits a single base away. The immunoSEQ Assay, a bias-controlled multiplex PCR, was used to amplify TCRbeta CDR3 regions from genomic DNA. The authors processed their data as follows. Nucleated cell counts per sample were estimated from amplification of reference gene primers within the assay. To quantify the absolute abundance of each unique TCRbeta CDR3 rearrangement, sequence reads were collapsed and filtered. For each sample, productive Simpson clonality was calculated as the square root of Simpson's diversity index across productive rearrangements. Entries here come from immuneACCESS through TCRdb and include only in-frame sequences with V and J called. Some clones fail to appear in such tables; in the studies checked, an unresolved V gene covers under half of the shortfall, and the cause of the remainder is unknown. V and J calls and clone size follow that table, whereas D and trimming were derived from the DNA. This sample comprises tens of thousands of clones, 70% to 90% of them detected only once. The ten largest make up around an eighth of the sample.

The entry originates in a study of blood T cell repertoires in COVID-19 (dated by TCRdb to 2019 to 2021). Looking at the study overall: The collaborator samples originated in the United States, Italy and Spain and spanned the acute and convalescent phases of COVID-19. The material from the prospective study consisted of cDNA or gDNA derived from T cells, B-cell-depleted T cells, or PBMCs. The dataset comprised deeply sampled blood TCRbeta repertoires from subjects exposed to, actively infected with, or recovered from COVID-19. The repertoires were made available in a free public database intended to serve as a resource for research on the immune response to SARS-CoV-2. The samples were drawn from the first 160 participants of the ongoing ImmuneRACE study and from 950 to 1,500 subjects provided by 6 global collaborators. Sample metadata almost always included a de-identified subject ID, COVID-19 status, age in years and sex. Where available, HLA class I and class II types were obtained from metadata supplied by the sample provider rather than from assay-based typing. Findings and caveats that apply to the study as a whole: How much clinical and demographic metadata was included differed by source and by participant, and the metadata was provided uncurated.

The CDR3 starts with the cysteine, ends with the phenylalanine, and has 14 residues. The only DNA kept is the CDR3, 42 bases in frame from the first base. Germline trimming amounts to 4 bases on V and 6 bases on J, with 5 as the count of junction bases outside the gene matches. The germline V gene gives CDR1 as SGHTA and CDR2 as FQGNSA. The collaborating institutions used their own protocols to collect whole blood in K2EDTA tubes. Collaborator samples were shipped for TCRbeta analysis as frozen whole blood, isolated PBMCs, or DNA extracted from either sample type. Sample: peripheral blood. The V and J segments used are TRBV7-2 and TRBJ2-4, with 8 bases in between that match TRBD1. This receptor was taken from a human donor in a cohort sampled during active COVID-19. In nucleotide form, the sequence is TGTGCCAGCAGCTCAGGGGGCTTGGGAAACATTCAGTACTTC. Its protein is CASSSGGLGNIQYF.